The 32 T cell receptor beta chains listed next were all sequenced from one sample in a study of shared clonotypes between healthy human individuals. Generated by immunoSEQ multiplex PCR, the TCRdb table keeps only in-frame clones and is missing some. This table holds roughly 2 million clones, about 95% found once. Selected positively for CCR7 and CD45RO-negative, naive CD8 cells excluded terminally differentiated effector memory CD45RA+ cells. The source material was naive CD8+ T cells sorted from blood. The source of these receptors is a man younger than 35 in good health.

The chain combines TRBV27 with TRBJ2-7, with 9 bases matching TRBD1. J gave up 2 bases and V 5 bases, and 7 bases lay outside the gene matches. Germline CDR1 MNHEY, CDR2 SMNVEV (reference sequence). There are 15 residues in the CDR3. The CDR3 is CASSLQRDRAYEQYF. CDR3 bases: TGTGCCAGCAGTCTCCAACGGGACAGGGCCTACGAGCAGTACTTC.

Comment on this clone: Other DNA sequences in this specimen translate into the identical CDR3. The chain combines TRBV5-4 with TRBJ2-7, with D perhaps TRBD1 (6 bases). V was trimmed by 2 bases and J by 5 bases, leaving 11 bases between them. This CDR3 spans 13 amino acids. In germline, CDR1 is SGHNT, CDR2 YYREEE (reference sequence). CDR3 coding DNA: TGTGCCAGCAGCTTACAGGGTAGCCACGAGCAGTACTTC. The encoded protein is CASSLQGSHEQYF.

The rearrangement uses TRBV29-1 and TRBJ2-1; TRBD2 agrees at 10 bases. The V gene end was trimmed by 4 bases and the J gene end by 4 bases; junction bases not matched to a gene: 4. Germline V CDR1 and CDR2: SQVTM, ANQGSEA. The CDR3 runs to 14 residues. CDR3 nucleotides: TGCAGCGTTGCTGGACTAGCGGATTACAATGAGCAGTTCTTC. It specifies CSVAGLADYNEQFF.

The V call is TRBV7-9, the J call TRBJ2-3; D gene unclear. V was trimmed by 6 bases and J by 6 bases, leaving 16 bases between them. The CDR3 is 14 residues long. Looked up from germline, CDR1 is SEHNR and CDR2 is FQNEAQ (reference sequence). The CDR3 is CASRAVDKEDTQYF. DNA of the CDR3: TGTGCCAGCAGGGCGGTTGACAAGGAGGATACGCAGTATTTT.

The chain has TRBV27 and TRBJ2-7, with 9 nucleotides matching TRBD1. This CDR3 region has 15 residues. CDR1 and CDR2 (germline): MNHEY, SMNVEV (reference sequence). Trimming removed 3 bases from V and 4 bases from J; junction bases left unmatched: 7. The CDR3 sequence is CASSLGQGLVYEQYF. Written as DNA, the CDR3 is TGTGCCAGCAGTTTGGGACAGGGCTTGGTATACGAGCAGTACTTC.

The chain carries TRBV6-1 and TRBJ2-5, with D hard to call. CDR1 is MNHNS, CDR2 SASEGT, per germline. The CDR3 length is 14 residues. Trimming pared 4 bases from V and 1 base from J, leaving 10 bases between. In DNA form, the CDR3 reads TGTGCCAGCAGTGTGGACCTCTCCCAAGAGACCCAGTACTTC. Translating gives CASSVDLSQETQYF.

V is TRBV6-5 and J is TRBJ1-1; no firm D call. Germline-derived CDR1 and CDR2 are MNHEY and SVGAGI. The germline V and J ends were trimmed by 6 bases and 1 base, with 3 bases remaining between them. The CDR3 consists of 11 residues. The CDR3 protein is CASSANTEAFF. DNA of the CDR3: TGTGCCAGCAGCGCGAACACTGAAGCTTTCTTT.

Points on this clone: The same CDR3 is also encoded by other DNA sequences in this sample. The chain links TRBV27 to TRBJ2-7, with 7 nucleotides matching TRBD1. Losses at the gene ends were 5 bases for V and 4 bases for J; bases not matched to a gene: 5. CDR3 size: 13 residues. Germline CDR1 MNHEY, CDR2 SMNVEV (reference sequence). The CDR3, as DNA: TGTGCCAGCAGTGAGACAGGGAATTACGAGCAGTACTTC. Translated, it gives CASSETGNYEQYF.

V and J are TRBV18 and TRBJ2-5; 7 bases are a match to TRBD2. The CDR3 loop spans 15 amino acids. Per the germline V gene, CDR1 is KGHSH and CDR2 is LQKENI. Trimming removed 6 bases from V and 2 bases from J; junction bases left unmatched: 9. The chain's CDR3 is CASSPWDYSQETQYF. The CDR3 nucleotides read TGTGCCAGCTCTCCATGGGACTATTCACAAGAGACCCAGTACTTC.

V and J are TRBV4-1 and TRBJ2-7; 7 nucleotides agree with TRBD1. CDR3 length: 16 amino acids. The germline V gene encodes CDR1 MGHRA and CDR2 YSYEKL. V shed 0 bases, J shed 4 bases, and the junction held 9 bases outside the gene matches. The CDR3 DNA reads as TGCGCCAGCAGCCAAGATAAGGGGACAGCCTGGTACGAGCAGTACTTC. Its protein is CASSQDKGTAWYEQYF.

The rearrangement links TRBV4-3 to TRBJ2-7; no clear D. Trimming left V 1 base short and J 0 bases short, with 7 bases between. From germline, CDR1 is LGHNA and CDR2 YSLEER. The CDR3 sequence is 14 residues long. The CDR3 sequence: CASSQGRSSYEQYF. In DNA, the CDR3 is TGCGCCAGCAGCCAAGGGCGGTCCTCCTACGAGCAGTACTTC.

The chain carries TRBV27 and TRBJ2-1, with 11 bases lining up with TRBD2. V lost 4 bases, J lost 10 bases, and 3 bases stayed unmatched. Germline lookup yields CDR1 MNHEY and CDR2 SMNVEV (reference sequence). The CDR3 contains 13 residues. The CDR3 loop is CASSYGTSGEQFF. The CDR3 DNA sequence: TGTGCCAGCAGTTACGGGACTAGCGGAGAGCAGTTCTTC.

The chain combines TRBV6-5 with TRBJ1-6; D is undetermined. The CDR3 is 14 amino acids. Trimming took 7 bases from V and 7 from J, leaving 14 bases between them. CDR1 and CDR2 from the germline V gene are MNHEY and SVGAGI. The CDR3 sequence is CASNSGQENSPLHF. The CDR3 DNA reads as TGTGCCAGCAATTCCGGGCAGGAGAATTCACCCCTCCACTTT.

V is TRBV9 and J is TRBJ2-1; TRBD1 matches 8 bases. The CDR3 is made up of 14 amino acids. With V trimmed by 0 bases and J by 10 bases, 6 bases remained unmatched. Per germline, CDR1 SGDLS and CDR2 YYNGEE. DNA for the CDR3: TGTGCCAGCAGCGTAGGGACAGGGATGTCGGAGCAGTTCTTC. Encoded protein: CASSVGTGMSEQFF.

The V gene is TRBV5-6, the J gene TRBJ2-7, with TRBD1 matching over 10 bases. Germline trimming cut 3 bases from V and 2 bases from J; bases unmatched to any gene: 5. The germline CDR1 and CDR2 sequences are SGHDT and YYEEEE. The CDR3 length is 15 residues. In DNA form, the CDR3 reads TGTGCCAGCAGCTATGGACAGGGGGGACCCTACGAGCAGTACTTC. Its protein is CASSYGQGGPYEQYF. Filled out from reference TRBV5-6 and TRBJ2-7, the complete variable domain reads DAGVTQSPTHLIKTRGQQVTLRCSPKSGHDTVSWYQQALGQGPQFIFQYYEEEERQRGNFPDRFSGHQFPNYSSELNVNALLLGDSALYLCASSYGQGGPYEQYFGPGTRLTVT.

This clone appeared a single time. The chain has TRBV7-9 and TRBJ1-1; D is undetermined. This CDR3 is 13 amino acids long. CDR1 and CDR2 (germline): SEHNR, FQNEAQ (reference sequence). Trimming removed 0 bases from V and 10 bases from J, with 12 bases in between. CDR3 bases: TGTGCCAGCAGCTTAGCGGACCAGCGGCTAGCTTTCTTT. Its translation is CASSLADQRLAFF.

V usage is TRBV28 and J usage is TRBJ1-2, with TRBD1 as a possible D gene (5 bases). CDR1 and CDR2 (germline): MDHEN, SYDVKM. CDR3 length equals 12 residues. Trimming left V 6 bases short and J 6 bases short, with 11 bases between. The CDR3 region has the DNA TGTGCCAGCAGGGGGGGGACGGATGGCTACACCTTC. Translating it yields CASRGGTDGYTF.

This clone was counted a single time. CDR3 region: CASSIEGRYEQYF. The CDR3 DNA follows: TGTGCCAGTAGTATCGAGGGCCGCTACGAGCAGTACTTC. V is TRBV19 and J is TRBJ2-7; D is perhaps TRBD2 (5 bases). Trimming stripped 3 bases from V and 3 bases from J, with 9 bases between. Germline CDR1 and CDR2: LNHDA and SQIVND (reference sequence). There are 13 residues in the CDR3. Variable domain in full (rest from reference TRBV19 and TRBJ2-7): DGGITQSPKYLFRKEGQNVTLSCEQNLNHDAMYWYRQDPGQGLRLIYYSQIVNDFQKGDIAEGYSVSREKKESFPLTVTSAQKNPTAFYLCASSIEGRYEQYFGPGTRLTVT.

The CDR3 DNA is TGTGCCGGATCTCAAGGGGGGGGGCACCACGAGCAGTACTTC. Its translation: CAGSQGGGHHEQYF. This chain connects TRBV7-9 to TRBJ2-7; weak D call: TRBD2 (7 bases). V shed 11 bases and J shed 5 bases, with 22 bases lying between them. This CDR3 is built from 14 residues. Germline values: CDR1 SEHNR, CDR2 FQNEAQ (reference sequence). The variable domain in full, with the rest retrieved from reference TRBV7-9 and TRBJ2-7, is DTGVSQNPRHKITKRGQNVTFRCDPISEHNRLYWYRQTLGQGPEFLTYFQNEAQLEKSRLLSDRFSAERPKGSFSTLEIQRTEQGDSAMYLCAGSQGGGHHEQYFGPGTRLTVT.

Comments on this clone: Additional DNA sequences in this sample encode the identical CDR3. CDR3 amino acids: CASSLIGAGGNSPLHF. The CDR3 DNA reads as TGTGCCAGCAGCTTAATCGGGGCAGGGGGCAATTCACCCCTCCACTTT. V usage is TRBV7-3 and J usage is TRBJ1-6; 8 bases map to TRBD1. The CDR3 is made up of 16 amino acids. Germline V gives CDR1 SGHTA, CDR2 FQGTGA. The V gene end was trimmed by 1 base and the J gene end by 7 bases; junction bases not matched to a gene: 6.

This clone was seen a few times. The chain links TRBV5-6 to TRBJ2-7; D gene uncertain. Germline V gene sequence: CDR1 SGHDT, CDR2 YYEEEE. The V and J ends lost 0 bases and 0 bases respectively, with 7 bases between them. The CDR3 loop spans 14 amino acids. The CDR3 bases are TGTGCCAGCAGCTTGGCTGGCTACTCCTACGAGCAGTACTTC. It codes for CASSLAGYSYEQYF.

V is TRBV7-2 and J is TRBJ2-7; weak D call: TRBD1 (6 bases). Deletions cut 3 bases from V and 0 bases from J, with 9 bases between. Germline V gene data show CDR1 as SGHTA and CDR2 as FQGNSA. The CDR3 covers 14 residues. Here the CDR3 DNA reads TGTGCCAGCAGCTTCGACAGGTTCTCCTACGAGCAGTACTTC. This codes for CASSFDRFSYEQYF.

The chain carries TRBV4-1 and TRBJ2-2; 7 nucleotides match TRBD2. Looked up from germline, CDR1 is MGHRA and CDR2 is YSYEKL. Trimming at V came to 3 bases and at J to 1 base, leaving 8 bases not matched to a gene. The CDR3 covers 17 residues. The CDR3 loop is CASSQLALAVNTGELFF. The CDR3, as DNA: TGCGCCAGCAGCCAGCTCGCCCTAGCGGTGAACACCGGGGAGCTGTTTTTT.

V usage is TRBV7-9 and J usage is TRBJ2-1, with 7 bases aligning to TRBD1. The V and J ends lost 5 bases and 10 bases, in that order; junction bases with no gene match: 8. CDR1 and CDR2 from the germline V gene are SEHNR and FQNEAQ (reference sequence). This CDR3 has 13 amino acids. This CDR3 reads CASSINDRAEQFF. CDR3 bases: TGTGCCAGCAGCATTAATGACAGGGCCGAGCAGTTCTTC.

V is TRBV11-2 and J is TRBJ1-3; D perhaps matches TRBD1 (5 bases). V lost 3 bases and J 2 bases, leaving 11 bases between the germline ends. Germline lookup yields CDR1 SGHAT and CDR2 FQNNGV. The CDR3 totals 15 residues. The CDR3 nucleotides are TGTGCCAGCAGCTTCGGGGCAGGACCTGGAAACACCATATATTTT. It codes for CASSFGAGPGNTIYF.

V usage is TRBV27 and J usage is TRBJ1-4; 8 bases are shared with TRBD1. There are 16 residues in the CDR3. The ends lost 1 base at V and 8 bases at J; junction bases unmatched: 9. Germline V gives CDR1 MNHEY, CDR2 SMNVEV (reference sequence). CDR3 bases: TGTGCCAGCAGTTTATACCCGGGCCAGGGGGCGGAAAAACTGTTTTTT. This sequence encodes CASSLYPGQGAEKLFF.

The rearrangement uses TRBV28 and TRBJ2-7; D remains unclear. The CDR3 is made up of 14 amino acids. Between the trimmed V and J ends, which lost 5 bases and 2 bases, there was a span of 13 bases. The germline CDR1 and CDR2 sequences are MDHEN and SYDVKM. The DNA for the CDR3 is TGTGCCAGCAGTATGCCAGGAACGGCCTACGAGCAGTACTTC. Translating gives CASSMPGTAYEQYF.

The V gene is TRBV19, the J gene TRBJ2-2; no clear D gene. Trimming removed 7 bases at V and 2 bases at J, with 8 bases between. The CDR3 sequence is 13 residues long. CDR1 is LNHDA and CDR2 is SQIVND in the germline V gene (reference sequence). As DNA, the CDR3 is TGTGCCAGTACTCCTGTTAACACCGGGGAGCTGTTTTTT. Its protein is CASTPVNTGELFF.

Points on this clone: Other DNA sequences in the same sample also yield this CDR3. This chain connects TRBV30 to TRBJ2-2; 7 bases agree with TRBD1. Trimming cost V 3 bases and J 6 bases; bases outside gene matches: 1. This CDR3 region has 12 residues. CDR1 GTSNPN and CDR2 SVGIG come from the germline V gene (reference sequence). CDR3 sequence reads: CAWSQGAGELFF. DNA of the CDR3: TGTGCCTGGAGCCAGGGGGCCGGGGAGCTGTTTTTT.

Concerning this clone itself: A much bigger clone sits one base away, suggesting this may be a read error. Other DNA sequences from this sample encode an identical CDR3 as well. The rearrangement links TRBV5-1 to TRBJ2-6; D gene ambiguous. The CDR3 contains 13 residues. CDR1 and CDR2 (germline): SGHRS, YFSETQ. Trimming took 0 bases from V and 4 from J, leaving 2 bases between them. The CDR3 DNA is TGCGCCAGCAGCTTGGCAGGGGCCAACGTCCTGACTTTC. It is translated as CASSLAGANVLTF.

The chain is built from TRBV27 and TRBJ2-1; D is perhaps TRBD2 (6 bases). V was cut by 6 bases and J by 7 bases, with 19 bases left in between. Germline V CDR1 and CDR2: MNHEY, SMNVEV (reference sequence). The CDR3 is 15 residues long. DNA for the CDR3: TGTGCCAGCAGGGCGGTGGGGACTCCCATTAATGAGCAGTTCTTC. This gives the protein CASRAVGTPINEQFF.

The rearrangement links TRBV2 to TRBJ1-2; D uncertain. V dropped 0 bases and J dropped 3 bases, with 5 bases sitting between them. The CDR3 consists of 13 residues. CDR1 SNHLY and CDR2 FYNNEI come from the germline V gene. DNA of the CDR3: TGTGCCAGCAGTGAAGCGGGCGACTATGGCTACACCTTC. This translates into CASSEAGDYGYTF.